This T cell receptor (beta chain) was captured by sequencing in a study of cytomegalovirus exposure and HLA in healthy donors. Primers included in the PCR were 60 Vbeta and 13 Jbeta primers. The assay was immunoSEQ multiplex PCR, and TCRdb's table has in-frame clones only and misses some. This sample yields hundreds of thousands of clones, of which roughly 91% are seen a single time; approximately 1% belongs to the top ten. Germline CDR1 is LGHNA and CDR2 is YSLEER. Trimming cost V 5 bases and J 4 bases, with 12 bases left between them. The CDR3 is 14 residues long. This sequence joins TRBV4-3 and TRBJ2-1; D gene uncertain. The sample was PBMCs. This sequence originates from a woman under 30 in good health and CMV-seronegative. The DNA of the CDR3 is TGCGCCAGCAGCATGAACAGCCTTTACAATGAGCAGTTCTTC. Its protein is CASSMNSLYNEQFF.